The 25 T cell receptor beta chains in this list originate from one sample, sequenced in a study of T cells in women clearing cervical HPV infection. Profiled with immunoSEQ multiplex PCR; TCRdb holds only in-frame clones, not every one. Its table records 20,000 or so clones. The sequenced sample was blood buffy coat. The source of these receptors is a woman between 18 and 69 years old with a cervical HPV16 infection that either progressed to CIN3+ or cleared (not recorded which).

In regard to this clone: The CDR3 end is not reached by the read, which stops 3 residues before it; the germline J gene fills it in. This chain joins TRBV6-2 or TRBV6-3 and TRBJ2-4; 8 bases align to TRBD1. The CDR3 totals 12 residues. In germline, CDR1 is MNHEY, CDR2 SVGEGT. CDR3 residues: CASRDRVGIQYF. The CDR3 bases that were read are TGTGCCAGCAGGGACAGGGTAGGGATT.

The CDR3 here is CAWSGGFHGAFF. CDR3 bases read: TGTGCCTGGAGTGGAGGTTTCCATGGA. The chain combines TRBV30 with TRBJ1-1; D remains ambiguous. The read halts 3 residues ahead of the CDR3 end, with the missing end drawn from the germline J gene. Germline V gives CDR1 GTSNPN, CDR2 SVGIG (reference sequence). The CDR3 spans 12 residues.

Comment on this clone: The DNA ends 3 residues before the CDR3 does, and the rest of the CDR3 is filled in from the germline J gene. This chain uses TRBV19 with TRBJ1-5, with 10 positions matching TRBD1. The trim removed 7 bases at V and 2 bases at J, leaving 2 bases unmatched. The germline gives CDR1 LNHDA, CDR2 SQIVND (reference sequence). The CDR3 totals 14 residues. The CDR3 protein is CASTGTGGNQPQHF. CDR3 bases read: TGTGCCAGTACCGGGACAGGGGGCAATCAGCCC.

Comment on this clone: The DNA ends 3 residues before the CDR3 does, and the rest of the CDR3 is filled in from the germline J gene. The chain recombines TRBV19 with TRBJ2-1, with D perhaps matching TRBD2 (5 bases). Trimming left V 7 bases short and J 0 bases short, with 10 bases between. The germline gives CDR1 LNHDA, CDR2 SQIVND (reference sequence). The CDR3 length is 14 residues. CDR3 sequence: CASKETNSYNEQFF. The CDR3 bases that were read are TGTGCCAGTAAGGAGACTAACTCCTACAATGAG.

As regards this clone: The read finishes 3 residues shy of the CDR3 end, and the germline J gene is used to complete it. The V call is TRBV20-1, the J call TRBJ2-5, with TRBD1 matching 7 bases. The germline V gene has CDR1 DFQATT and CDR2 SNEGSKA (reference sequence). V lost 6 bases to trimming and J lost 5 bases; unmatched junction nucleotides: 9. The CDR3 spans 13 residues. CDR3 residues: CSAADRVRETQYF. Incomplete CDR3 DNA: TGCAGTGCGGCTGACAGGGTCCGGGAGACC.

As for this clone: One end of the junction varies from germline; a read error may be responsible. The CDR3 loop reads CASSQDRGVGGELFF. The sequenced CDR3 bases are TGCGCCAGCAGCCAAGACAGAGGGGTCGGCGGGGAG. The chain couples TRBV4-2 to TRBJ2-2; TRBD1 or TRBD2 may be the D gene (5 bases each). The read comes to an end 3 residues before the CDR3 does, leaving the germline J gene to fill in the end. The germline CDR1 and CDR2 sequences are LGHNA and YNFKEQ. The CDR3 runs 15 residues.

A word on this clone: The read terminates 3 residues ahead of where the CDR3 ends, so the germline J gene completes it. The chain is built from TRBV18 and TRBJ1-4; D possibly corresponds to TRBD1 (6 bases). V lost 6 bases to trimming and J lost 3 bases, with 11 bases between them. The CDR3 contains 14 residues. Germline values: CDR1 KGHSH, CDR2 LQKENI. CDR3 sequence reads: CASSSGASNEKLFF. The CDR3 bases that were read are TGTGCCAGCTCTTCAGGGGCGTCTAATGAAAAA.

A note on this clone: The read falls 3 residues short of the CDR3 end, and the missing part is taken from the germline J gene. This chain links TRBV19 with TRBJ2-5; 7 bases match TRBD2. The trim removed 5 bases at V and 5 bases at J, leaving 8 bases unmatched. This CDR3 is 14 amino acids long. Germline V gives CDR1 LNHDA, CDR2 SQIVND (reference sequence). The CDR3 bases that were read are TGTGCCAGTAGTTTCCAGGGAGGGTCGGAGACC. It encodes CASSFQGGSET. The complete CDR3 reads CASSFQGGSETQYF. Combining the CDR3 with reference TRBV19 and TRBJ2-5 gives the whole variable domain DGGITQSPKYLFRKEGQNVTLSCEQNLNHDAMYWYRQDPGQGLRLIYYSQIVNDFQKGDIAEGYSVSREKKESFPLTVTSAQKNPTAFYLCASSFQGGSETQYFGPGTRLLVL.

Points on this clone: From the germline J gene comes the end of the CDR3, since the read stops 3 residues before it. J is TRBJ2-7 and V is TRBV6-2 or TRBV6-3; D may be TRBD2 (6 bases). This CDR3 has 14 residues. Trimming removed 8 bases at V and 2 bases at J, with 16 bases between. The germline V gene has CDR1 MNHEY and CDR2 SVGEGT. The DNA read from the CDR3 is TGTGCCAGCTACCGAGCGGGTCCACCCTACGAG. It is translated as CASYRAGPPYE. The CDR3 reads in full as CASYRAGPPYEQYF.

For this clone: The read stops 3 residues short of the end of the CDR3; the missing end is completed from the germline J gene. The chain recombines TRBV6-1 with TRBJ2-7; 9 nucleotides match TRBD1. CDR3 length equals 15 residues. CDR1 MNHNS and CDR2 SASEGT come from the germline V gene. V shed 3 bases and J 6 bases; nucleotides not matched to a gene: 9. CDR3 bases read: TGTGCCAGCAGTGAGACCGGGACAGGGAGACGCGAG. The encoded protein is CASSETGTGRRE. The CDR3 in its entirety is CASSETGTGRREQYF.

Regarding this clone: The read terminates 3 residues ahead of where the CDR3 ends, so the germline J gene completes it. The chain recombines TRBV10-1 with TRBJ2-7; 9 nucleotides align to TRBD1. After removal of 10 bases from V and 4 bases from J, the junction contained 11 bases not matched to a gene. Germline V gives CDR1 WNHNN, CDR2 SYGVQD (reference sequence). The CDR3 covers 14 residues. The covered CDR3 bases are TGCGCCACCAATTACCCGGGACAGGGTTACGAG. This encodes CATNYPGQGYE. The full CDR3 protein reads CATNYPGQGYEQYF.

For this clone: The CDR3 end lies 3 residues beyond the end of the read and is filled in from the germline J gene. The gene calls are TRBV18 and TRBJ1-5, with D uncertain. The CDR3 is 14 amino acids. CDR1 is KGHSH, CDR2 LQKENI, per germline. The ends were cut back, 0 bases at V and 5 bases at J, with 8 bases in the middle. Partial CDR3 DNA: TGTGCCAGCTCACCACCGGGTAGGGATCAGCCC. Translation: CASSPPGRDQP. The full-length CDR3 reads as CASSPPGRDQPQHF. Filled out from reference TRBV18 and TRBJ1-5, the complete variable domain reads NAGVMQNPRHLVRRRGQEARLRCSPMKGHSHVYWYRQLPEEGLKFMVYLQKENIIDESGMPKERFSAEFPKEGPSILRIQQVVRGDSAAYFCASSPPGRDQPQHFGDGTRLSIL.

A word on this clone: The CDR3 end lies 3 residues beyond the end of the read and is filled in from the germline J gene. The J gene is TRBJ1-2, the V gene TRBV19, with TRBD1 identical over 7 bases. V was clipped by 5 bases and J by 2 bases; unmatched bases: 5. CDR1 and CDR2 from the germline V gene are LNHDA and SQIVND (reference sequence). CDR3 length equals 14 residues. The CDR3 bases that were read are TGTGCCAGTAGTCGCGGACAGGAGAACTATGGC. Residues: CASSRGQENYG. The entire CDR3 is CASSRGQENYGYTF.

Turning to this clone: The observed sequence ends 3 residues before the CDR3 terminus, with the missing tail filled in from the germline J gene. The chain employs TRBV5-1 and TRBJ2-6; possible D gene TRBD2, 5 bases. The CDR3 runs 15 residues. Trimming cost V 1 base and J 2 bases, with 7 bases left between them. CDR1 SGHRS and CDR2 YFSETQ come from the germline V gene. The sequenced part of the CDR3 DNA is TGCGCCAGCAGCTTGACCGGGGCTGGGGCCAACGTC. The encoded protein is CASSLTGAGANV. In full, the CDR3 is CASSLTGAGANVLTF.

In the case of this clone: The read comes to an end 3 residues before the CDR3 does, leaving the germline J gene to fill in the end. This rearrangement joins TRBV5-1 to TRBJ2-5; 8 positions agree with TRBD1. Trimming at V came to 7 bases and at J to 5 bases, leaving 10 bases not matched to a gene. The V gene's germline CDR1 is SGHRS and CDR2 YFSETQ. The CDR3 runs to 14 residues. The CDR3 here is CASGDTQGGETQYF. CDR3 DNA (partial): TGCGCCAGCGGAGATACACAGGGGGGCGAGACC. The variable domain in full, with the rest retrieved from reference TRBV5-1 and TRBJ2-5, is KAGVTQTPRYLIKTRGQQVTLSCSPISGHRSVSWYQQTPGQGLQFLFEYFSETQRNKGNFPGRFSGRQFSNSRSEMNVSTLELGDSALYLCASGDTQGGETQYFGPGTRLLVL.

Concerning this clone: The read halts 3 residues ahead of the CDR3 end, with the missing end drawn from the germline J gene. The chain combines TRBV20-1 with TRBJ2-1, with 7 bases lining up with TRBD2. There are 13 residues in the CDR3. Germline V gene data show CDR1 as DFQATT and CDR2 as SNEGSKA (reference sequence). V was clipped by 4 bases and J by 4 bases; unmatched bases: 4. CDR3 bases read: TGCAGTGCTATTCAGCGGGATTACAATGAG. Translated: CSAIQRDYNE. The full CDR3 is CSAIQRDYNEQFF.

As regards this clone: The sequenced fragment ends 3 residues before the CDR3 boundary, so the rest is inferred from the germline J gene. The V gene is TRBV6-1, the J gene TRBJ2-1; 9 nucleotides align to TRBD1. This CDR3 is built from 15 residues. Germline lookup yields CDR1 MNHNS and CDR2 SASEGT. V was clipped by 4 bases and J by 9 bases; unmatched bases: 10. The CDR3 loop is CASSVTGQGLGEQFF. Partial CDR3 DNA: TGTGCCAGCAGTGTAACGGGACAGGGACTTGGTGAG.

Worth noting for this clone: The read halts 3 residues ahead of the CDR3 end, with the missing end drawn from the germline J gene. The V gene is TRBV7-2, the J gene TRBJ1-1, with TRBD1 matching over 10 bases. The CDR3 loop spans 14 amino acids. CDR1 and CDR2 (germline): SGHTA, FQGNSA. V dropped 2 bases and J dropped 4; count of bases not matched to a gene: 1. CDR3: CASSLRDRGTEAFF. Incomplete CDR3 DNA: TGTGCCAGCAGCTTAAGGGACAGGGGCACTGAA.

With respect to this clone: From the germline J gene comes the end of the CDR3, since the read stops 3 residues before it. This chain joins TRBV30 and TRBJ1-5; no reliable D call. The CDR3 spans 13 residues. Trimming shortened V by 0 bases and J by 1 base, and 4 bases separated the two germline ends. Germline assignment: CDR1 GTSNPN and CDR2 SVGIG (reference sequence). Partial CDR3 DNA: TGTGCCTGGAGTGTCCGGAGCAATCAGCCC. Translated, it gives CAWSVRSNQP. The whole CDR3 protein is CAWSVRSNQPQHF. The whole variable domain, filled in from reference TRBV30 and TRBJ1-5, reads SQTIHQWPATLVQPVGSPLSLECTVEGTSNPNLYWYRQAAGRGLQLLFYSVGIGQISSEVPQNLSASRPQDRQFILSSKKLLLSDSGFYLCAWSVRSNQPQHFGDGTRLSIL.

In regard to this clone: The read terminates 3 residues ahead of where the CDR3 ends, so the germline J gene completes it. The chain has TRBV20-1 and TRBJ2-1; D is possibly TRBD2 (6 bases). Germline V gene data show CDR1 as DFQATT and CDR2 as SNEGSKA (reference sequence). Trimming took 7 bases from V and 3 from J, leaving 10 bases between them. The CDR3 totals 12 residues. The CDR3 loop reads CSVPGLYNEQFF. CDR3 DNA, as far as it was read: TGCAGTGTTCCGGGACTCTACAATGAG.

CDR3 DNA, as far as it was read: TGTGCCAGCAGTGTGCCAGGGGGTTACGAG. Its protein is CASSVPGGYE. The CDR3 reads in full as CASSVPGGYEQYF. V is TRBV6-1 and J is TRBJ2-7; 7 positions match TRBD1. The read stops 3 residues short of the end of the CDR3; the missing end is completed from the germline J gene. The CDR3 totals 13 residues. V shed 4 bases and J 4 bases; nucleotides not matched to a gene: 4. Looked up from germline, CDR1 is MNHNS and CDR2 is SASEGT.

Comments on this clone: The read halts 3 residues ahead of the CDR3 end, with the missing end drawn from the germline J gene. The rearrangement joins TRBV5-6 to TRBJ2-5, with D uncertain. Trimming stripped 0 bases from V and 3 bases from J, with 9 bases between. CDR3 size: 14 residues. The germline V gene encodes CDR1 SGHDT and CDR2 YYEEEE. The DNA read from the CDR3 is TGTGCCAGCAGCTTGGACTCATCCGAAGAGACC. Its translation is CASSLDSSEET. Given in full, the CDR3 is CASSLDSSEETQYF.

With respect to this clone: The read gets to within 3 residues of the CDR3 end, and the germline J gene fills in the rest. The rearrangement uses TRBV7-2 and TRBJ2-1, with 11 bases fitting TRBD2. V lost 4 bases and J lost 4; bases outside the gene matches: 3. Germline values: CDR1 SGHTA, CDR2 FQGNSA. This CDR3 comprises 15 residues. The covered CDR3 bases are TGTGCCAGCAGCTCGACTAGCGGGATTTACAATGAG. It translates to CASSSTSGIYNE. The full CDR3 protein is CASSSTSGIYNEQFF.

Comment on this clone: The CDR3 extends 3 residues past the end of the read, so its final part is completed from the germline J gene. Additional DNA sequences in this sample encode the identical CDR3. The V gene is TRBV7-9, the J gene TRBJ1-4; D is possibly TRBD1 (6 bases). The V gene's germline CDR1 is SEHNR and CDR2 FQNEAQ (reference sequence). This CDR3 is built from 15 residues. V was cut by 2 bases and J by 5 bases, with 12 bases left in between. The CDR3 sequence is CASSLMAGENEKLFF. The covered CDR3 bases are TGTGCCAGCAGCTTAATGGCAGGGGAGAATGAAAAA.

On this clone: The read terminates 3 residues before the CDR3 end, so the remaining end is supplied by the germline J gene. V usage is TRBV4-2 and J usage is TRBJ1-1; D might be TRBD1 (6 bases). CDR3 length: 14 residues. Germline V gives CDR1 LGHNA, CDR2 YNFKEQ. Trimming removed 3 bases at V and 6 bases at J, with 14 bases between. CDR3 DNA (partial): TGTGCCAGCAGCCAGGCCTGGACAGACTCTGAA. Protein sequence: CASSQAWTDSE. From start to end, the CDR3 is CASSQAWTDSEAFF.